This section outlines one T cell receptor (beta chain) sequence together with its context. This specimen comes from a study of shared clonotypes between healthy human individuals. Whole-study context: Aged between 18 and 49, the donors were a couple of women and three men.

CDR1 MDHEN and CDR2 SYDVKM come from the germline V gene. V shed 3 bases and J shed 3 bases, with 17 bases lying between them. This CDR3 comprises 16 residues. The authors distributed each subset's genomic DNA evenly over several immunoSEQ plates. The repertoire was sequenced with immunoSEQ multiplex PCR; TCRdb's copy has only in-frame clones and lacks some. The sample consists of roughly 1 million clones, 70% to 80% of them appearing once. This receptor was taken from a man aged 18 to 29 in good health. The sequenced sample was memory CD4+ T cells sorted from blood. Subset indicated: CD45RA-negative fraction. The chain couples TRBV28 to TRBJ2-5, with D tentatively TRBD1 (6 bases). CDR3: CASSLGHGVTEETQYF. In DNA, the CDR3 is TGTGCCAGCAGTTTGGGACACGGCGTGACGGAAGAGACCCAGTACTTC. Using reference TRBV28 and TRBJ2-5 for the parts outside the CDR3, the full variable domain is DVKVTQSSRYLVKRTGEKVFLECVQDMDHENMFWYRQDPGLGLRLIYFSYDVKMKEKGDIPEGYSVSREKKERFSLILESASTNQTSMYLCASSLGHGVTEETQYFGPGTRLLVL.